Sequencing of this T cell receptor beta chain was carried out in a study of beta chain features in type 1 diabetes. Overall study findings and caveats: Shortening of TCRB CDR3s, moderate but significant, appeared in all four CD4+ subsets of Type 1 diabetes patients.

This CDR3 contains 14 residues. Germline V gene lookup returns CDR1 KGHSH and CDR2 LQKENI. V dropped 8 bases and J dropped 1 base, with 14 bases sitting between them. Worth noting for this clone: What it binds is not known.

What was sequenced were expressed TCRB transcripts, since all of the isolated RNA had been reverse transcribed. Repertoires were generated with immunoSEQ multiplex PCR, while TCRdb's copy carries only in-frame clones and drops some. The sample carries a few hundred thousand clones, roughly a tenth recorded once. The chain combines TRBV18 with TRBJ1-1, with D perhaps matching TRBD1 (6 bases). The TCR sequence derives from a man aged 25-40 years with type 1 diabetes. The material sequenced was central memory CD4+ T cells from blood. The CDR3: CASLQGGENTEAFF. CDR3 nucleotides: TGTGCCAGCCTACAGGGTGGAGAGAACACTGAAGCTTTCTTT.